A single sample gave rise to the 23 T cell receptor beta chains below, sequenced in a study of T cell responses to AZD1222 COVID-19 vaccine. Assay: immunoSEQ multiplex PCR; the TCRdb copy retains only in-frame clones and omits some. The repertoire holds more than 140,000 clones, with around 91% as singletons. The sequencing used peripheral blood, collected on day 0 of AZD1222 vaccination. The source of these receptors is an adult in good health.

Concerning this clone: The junction shows a germline mismatch at one end, possibly a read error. The gene calls are TRBV5-6 and TRBJ1-2; no clear D. Germline V gene sequence: CDR1 SGHDT, CDR2 YYEEEE. The CDR3 length is 13 residues. CDR3 residues: CASSRVTGPLDGF. CDR3 bases: TGTGCCAGCAGCCGGGTGACCGGGCCCCTAGATGGATTC. Drawing the rest from reference TRBV5-6 and TRBJ1-2, the complete variable domain is DAGVTQSPTHLIKTRGQQVTLRCSPKSGHDTVSWYQQALGQGPQFIFQYYEEEERQRGNFPDRFSGHQFPNYSSELNVNALLLGDSALYLCASSRVTGPLDGFGSGTRLTVV.

This chain uses TRBV30 with TRBJ1-1; 9 positions match TRBD1. The length of the CDR3 is 12 residues. CDR1 GTSNPN and CDR2 SVGIG come from the germline V gene (reference sequence). V dropped 3 bases and J dropped 6; count of bases not matched to a gene: 2. CDR3 amino acids: CAWRQGAAEAFF. The CDR3 nucleotides read TGTGCCTGGAGACAGGGGGCCGCTGAAGCTTTCTTT. Supplemented by reference TRBV30 and TRBJ1-1, the full variable domain reads SQTIHQWPATLVQPVGSPLSLECTVEGTSNPNLYWYRQAAGRGLQLLFYSVGIGQISSEVPQNLSASRPQDRQFILSSKKLLLSDSGFYLCAWRQGAAEAFFGQGTRLTVV.

The chain carries TRBV3-1 (or the pseudogene TRBV3-2) and TRBJ1-3, with D unresolved. The CDR3 covers 11 residues. CDR1 and CDR2 (germline): LGHDT, YNNKEL (reference sequence). The V gene lost 3 bases and the J gene lost 4 bases, with 1 base spanning the gap. DNA of the CDR3: TGTGCCAGCAGCCAGGGAAACACCATATATTTT. Encoded protein: CASSQGNTIYF.

The chain employs TRBV24-1 and TRBJ2-3; tentative D call: TRBD1 (5 bases). The V and J ends lost 7 bases and 0 bases respectively, with 10 bases between them. The CDR3 runs 14 residues. Germline CDR1 KGHDR, CDR2 SFDVKD. The CDR3 sequence is CATSPDSSTDTQYF. In nucleotides, the CDR3 is TGTGCCACCAGCCCCGACAGTAGCACAGATACGCAGTATTTT.

This chain uses TRBV4-1 with TRBJ1-3, with 11 bases that match TRBD1. The CDR3 contains 16 residues. Germline loops: CDR1 MGHRA, CDR2 YSYEKL. The trim removed 6 bases at V and 5 bases at J, leaving 9 bases unmatched. The CDR3 bases are TGCGCCAGCAGACCGAGGGGACAGGGGGACAGAAACACCATATATTTT. This encodes CASRPRGQGDRNTIYF.

The chain joins TRBV28 to TRBJ1-6; weak D call: TRBD1 (6 bases). The germline gives CDR1 MDHEN, CDR2 SYDVKM. The CDR3 length is 14 residues. Trimming left V 6 bases short and J 12 bases short, with 18 bases between. Here the CDR3 DNA reads TGTGCCAGCAGATCTTCGACAGGTTTAGGACCCCTCCACTTT. Protein sequence: CASRSSTGLGPLHF.

This sequence joins TRBV28 and TRBJ2-1, with D perhaps matching TRBD1 or TRBD2 (6 bases each). Trimming shortened V by 2 bases and J by 9 bases, and 8 bases separated the two germline ends. The CDR3 consists of 12 residues. Germline lookup yields CDR1 MDHEN and CDR2 SYDVKM. The CDR3 region is CASSLGGGEQFF. CDR3 coding DNA: TGTGCCAGCAGTTTAGGAGGGGGTGAGCAGTTCTTC. The full variable domain, its missing parts supplied by reference TRBV28 and TRBJ2-1, is DVKVTQSSRYLVKRTGEKVFLECVQDMDHENMFWYRQDPGLGLRLIYFSYDVKMKEKGDIPEGYSVSREKKERFSLILESASTNQTSMYLCASSLGGGEQFFGPGTRLTVL.

The CDR3 here is CASSEGYEQYF. In DNA form, the CDR3 reads TGTGCCAGCAGTGAGGGTTACGAGCAGTACTTC. The chain combines TRBV28 with TRBJ2-7; D is possibly TRBD2 (5 bases). Trimming took off 5 bases at V and 4 bases at J, with 6 bases between the two ends. This CDR3 has 11 residues. The V gene's germline CDR1 is MDHEN and CDR2 SYDVKM. Full variable domain (rest looked up from reference TRBV28 and TRBJ2-7): DVKVTQSSRYLVKRTGEKVFLECVQDMDHENMFWYRQDPGLGLRLIYFSYDVKMKEKGDIPEGYSVSREKKERFSLILESASTNQTSMYLCASSEGYEQYFGPGTRLTVT.

V gene TRBV7-3 combines with J gene TRBJ2-1; no reliable D call. This CDR3 region has 15 residues. V was trimmed by 5 bases and J by 0 bases, leaving 11 bases between them. CDR1 SGHTA and CDR2 FQGTGA come from the germline V gene. CDR3 loop: CASSPVLSSYNEQFF. As DNA, the CDR3 is TGTGCCAGCAGCCCCGTTCTTAGCTCCTACAATGAGCAGTTCTTC.

The chain couples TRBV29-1 to TRBJ2-7; a possible D gene is TRBD1 (7 bases). V lost 3 bases, J lost 0 bases, and 30 bases lay in between. The germline gives CDR1 SQVTM, CDR2 ANQGSEA. The CDR3 covers 20 residues. CDR3 region: CSVEIGGGGKERTSSYEQYF. The CDR3 DNA sequence: TGCAGCGTTGAGATCGGAGGGGGCGGGAAGGAGCGGACGAGCTCCTACGAGCAGTACTTC.

This chain connects TRBV19 to TRBJ1-5; tentatively, D is TRBD1 (5 bases). CDR1 LNHDA and CDR2 SQIVND come from the germline V gene (reference sequence). The CDR3 has 13 residues. Trimming took off 3 bases at V and 6 bases at J, with 9 bases between the two ends. The CDR3 DNA sequence: TGTGCCAGTAGTATTCCAGGGCGTCAGCCCCAGCATTTT. Its protein product is CASSIPGRQPQHF.

V usage is TRBV9 and J usage is TRBJ2-7; 11 nucleotides align to TRBD2. Germline V gene lookup returns CDR1 SGDLS and CDR2 YYNGEE. The CDR3 is made up of 15 amino acids. V lost 4 bases to trimming and J lost 3 bases; unmatched junction nucleotides: 6. CDR3: CASSLLAGELYEQYF. The DNA for the CDR3 is TGTGCCAGCAGCTTACTAGCGGGAGAGCTCTACGAGCAGTACTTC. Supplemented by reference TRBV9 and TRBJ2-7, the full variable domain reads DSGVTQTPKHLITATGQRVTLRCSPRSGDLSVYWYQQSLDQGLQFLIQYYNGEERAKGNILERFSAQQFPDLHSELNLSSLELGDSALYFCASSLLAGELYEQYFGPGTRLTVT.

The chain employs TRBV5-8 and TRBJ2-7, with D possibly matching TRBD2 (6 bases). Trimming removed 5 bases at V and 7 bases at J, with 25 bases between. CDR3 length: 16 amino acids. Germline assignment: CDR1 SGHTS and CDR2 YDEGEE. The CDR3 DNA is TGTGCCAGCAGACCCCCTCGGCTAGCGAACCCTTTGGAGCAGTACTTC. It specifies CASRPPRLANPLEQYF.

CDR3 sequence reads: CASSHGGSTGRETQYF. CDR3 sequence (DNA): TGTGCCAGCAGCCATGGCGGGTCGACAGGGAGAGAGACCCAGTACTTC. The rearrangement joins TRBV5-4 to TRBJ2-5; TRBD1 matches at 7 bases. J was trimmed by 4 bases and V by 4 bases; bases with no gene match: 13. Germline V CDR1 and CDR2: SGHNT, YYREEE (reference sequence). There are 16 residues in the CDR3.

This clone occurred once. The gene calls are TRBV9 and TRBJ2-2; D is ambiguous. Germline V lookup: CDR1 SGDLS, CDR2 YYNGEE. CDR3 length: 11 residues. V was trimmed by 4 bases and J by 8 bases, leaving 6 bases between them. The CDR3 DNA sequence: TGTGCCAGCAGCACCATAGGGGAGCTGTTTTTT. Translated, it gives CASSTIGELFF.

The V gene is TRBV9, the J gene TRBJ2-1; TRBD2 aligns across 8 bases. Per germline, CDR1 SGDLS and CDR2 YYNGEE. The CDR3 has 17 residues. After removal of 1 base from V and 3 bases from J, the junction contained 9 bases not matched to a gene. Here the CDR3 DNA reads TGTGCCAGCAGCGTATCCCAACTAGCGGTAGGCTACAATGAGCAGTTCTTC. Its translation: CASSVSQLAVGYNEQFF.

The chain carries TRBV29-1 and TRBJ2-4; 7 nucleotides agree with TRBD1. V dropped 6 bases and J dropped 4; count of bases not matched to a gene: 9. Per the germline V gene, CDR1 is SQVTM and CDR2 is ANQGSEA. There are 14 residues in the CDR3. The CDR3 protein is CSVGTGTDKNIQYF. In nucleotides, the CDR3 is TGCAGCGTGGGGACCGGGACAGATAAAAACATTCAGTACTTC.

The chain uses TRBV7-2 and TRBJ2-3; tentatively, D is TRBD1 or TRBD2 (6 bases each). This CDR3 region has 15 residues. Trimming removed 0 bases from V and 7 bases from J, with 14 bases in between. Per the germline V gene, CDR1 is SGHTA and CDR2 is FQGNSA. The CDR3 nucleotides read TGTGCCAGCAGCTTAGCCGGGGGCGTGAGACATACGCAGTATTTT. Its protein is CASSLAGGVRHTQYF.

This chain uses TRBV9 with TRBJ1-3; D is unclear. The CDR3 length is 15 residues. Trimming pared 0 bases from V and 0 bases from J, leaving 7 bases between. Germline V lookup: CDR1 SGDLS, CDR2 YYNGEE. CDR3 nucleotide sequence: TGTGCCAGCAGCGTAGACGGGCTCTCTGGAAACACCATATATTTT. Protein: CASSVDGLSGNTIYF.

The chain is built from TRBV9 and TRBJ2-3; 11 bases map to TRBD2. V trimming: 4 bases; J trimming: 3 bases; junction bases outside the gene matches: 10. CDR1 and CDR2 from the germline V gene are SGDLS and YYNGEE. This CDR3 has 17 amino acids. The CDR3 coding sequence is TGTGCCAGCAGCCCCAGCTCACTAGCGGGAGTGACAGATACGCAGTATTTT. Its protein is CASSPSSLAGVTDTQYF.

The chain combines TRBV7-9 with TRBJ1-5, with D unresolved. Trimming left V 1 base short and J 8 bases short, with 15 bases between. CDR1 is SEHNR and CDR2 is FQNEAQ in the germline V gene (reference sequence). The CDR3 covers 15 residues. The CDR3, as DNA: TGTGCCAGCAGCTTAGGATCGAGGTTTTTTGAGCCCCAGCATTTT. Its protein product is CASSLGSRFFEPQHF.

V is TRBV19 and J is TRBJ2-7; D is unclear. Germline lookup yields CDR1 LNHDA and CDR2 SQIVND (reference sequence). This CDR3 has 12 residues. Between the trimmed V and J ends, which lost 6 bases and 6 bases, there was a span of 12 bases. The CDR3 protein is CASSPTPGEQYF. The CDR3 bases are TGTGCCAGTAGCCCTACACCCGGCGAGCAGTACTTC.

V and J are TRBV28 and TRBJ1-5; TRBD1 matches 9 bases. V dropped 2 bases and J dropped 4; count of bases not matched to a gene: 6. Germline CDR1 is MDHEN and CDR2 is SYDVKM. This CDR3 comprises 16 residues. In nucleotides, the CDR3 is TGTGCCAGCAGTTTAGTACAGGGGGCGCAGAATCAGCCCCAGCATTTT. Amino acids: CASSLVQGAQNQPQHF.